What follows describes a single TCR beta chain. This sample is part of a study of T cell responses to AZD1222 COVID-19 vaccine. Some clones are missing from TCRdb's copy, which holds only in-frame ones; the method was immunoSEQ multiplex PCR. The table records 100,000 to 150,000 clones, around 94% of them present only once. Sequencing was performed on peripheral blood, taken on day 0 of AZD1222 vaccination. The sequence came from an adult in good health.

CDR3 DNA sequence: TGTGCCAGCAGCTTAAGCGCAGGGTGGTTGGATGGCTACACCTTC. Encoded protein: CASSLSAGWLDGYTF. V and J are TRBV13 and TRBJ1-2; the D gene is possibly TRBD1 (5 bases). CDR3 length: 15 amino acids. CDR1 and CDR2 (germline): PRHDT, FYEKMQ (reference sequence). V was clipped by 2 bases and J by 6 bases, with 16 bases between them.